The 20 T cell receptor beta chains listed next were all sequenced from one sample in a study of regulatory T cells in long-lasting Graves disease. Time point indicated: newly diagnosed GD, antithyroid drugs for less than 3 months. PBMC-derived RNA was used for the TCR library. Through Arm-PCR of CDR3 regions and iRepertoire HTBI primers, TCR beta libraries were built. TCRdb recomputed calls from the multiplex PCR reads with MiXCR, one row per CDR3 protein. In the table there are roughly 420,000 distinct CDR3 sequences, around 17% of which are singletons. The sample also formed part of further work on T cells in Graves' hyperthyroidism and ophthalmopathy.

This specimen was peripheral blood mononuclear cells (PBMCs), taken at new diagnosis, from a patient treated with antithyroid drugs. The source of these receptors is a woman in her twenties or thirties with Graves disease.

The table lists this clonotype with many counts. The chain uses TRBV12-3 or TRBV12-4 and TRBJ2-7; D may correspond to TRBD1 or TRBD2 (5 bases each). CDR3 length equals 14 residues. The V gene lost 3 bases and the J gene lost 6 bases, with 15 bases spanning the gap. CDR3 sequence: CASSLRVGAFEQYF. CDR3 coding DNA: TGTGCCAGCAGTTTGAGGGTCGGGGCGTTCGAGCAGTACTTC.

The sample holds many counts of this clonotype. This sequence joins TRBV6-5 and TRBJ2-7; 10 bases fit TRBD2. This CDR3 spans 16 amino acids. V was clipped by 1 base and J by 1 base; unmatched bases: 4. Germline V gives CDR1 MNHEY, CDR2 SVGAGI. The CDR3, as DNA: TGTGCCAGCAGTTACTTGACTAGCGGGCGATCCTACGAGCAGTACTTC. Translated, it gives CASSYLTSGRSYEQYF.

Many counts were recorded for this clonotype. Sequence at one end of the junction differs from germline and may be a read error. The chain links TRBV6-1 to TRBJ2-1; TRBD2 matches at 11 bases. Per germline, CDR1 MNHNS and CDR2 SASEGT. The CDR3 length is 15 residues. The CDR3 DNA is TGCGCCAGCAGTGATCAACTAGCGGGAGTATATGAGCAGTTCTTC. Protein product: CASSDQLAGVYEQFF.

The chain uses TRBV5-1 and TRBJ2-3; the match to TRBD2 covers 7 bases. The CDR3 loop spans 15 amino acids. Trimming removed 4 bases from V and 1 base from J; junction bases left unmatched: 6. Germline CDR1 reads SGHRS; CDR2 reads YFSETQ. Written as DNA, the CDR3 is TGCGCCAGCAGCAGCGGACTAGTTGGCACAGATACGCAGTATTTT. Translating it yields CASSSGLVGTDTQYF.

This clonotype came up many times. CDR3 protein: CASIEPGHSQPQHF. The CDR3 coding sequence is TGTGCCAGCATCGAGCCGGGGCATAGTCAGCCCCAGCATTTT. The chain combines TRBV6-1 with TRBJ1-5, with D possibly TRBD1 on 5 matching bases. The CDR3 sequence is 14 residues long. V dropped 7 bases and J dropped 6 bases, with 16 bases sitting between them. Germline loops: CDR1 MNHNS, CDR2 SASEGT.

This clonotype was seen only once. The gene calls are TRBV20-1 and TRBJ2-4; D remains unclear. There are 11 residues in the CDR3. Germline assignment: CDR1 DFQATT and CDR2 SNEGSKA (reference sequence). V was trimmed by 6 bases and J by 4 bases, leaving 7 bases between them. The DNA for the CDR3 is TGCAGTGCGGAGAGTAAAAACATTCAGTACTTC. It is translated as CSAESKNIQYF.

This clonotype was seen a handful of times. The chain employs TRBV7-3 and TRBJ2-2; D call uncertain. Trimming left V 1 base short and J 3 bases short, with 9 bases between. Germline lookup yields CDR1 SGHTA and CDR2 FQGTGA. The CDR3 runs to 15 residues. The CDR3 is CASSLMATDTGELFF. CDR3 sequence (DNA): TGTGCCAGCAGCTTAATGGCCACCGACACCGGGGAGCTGTTTTTT.

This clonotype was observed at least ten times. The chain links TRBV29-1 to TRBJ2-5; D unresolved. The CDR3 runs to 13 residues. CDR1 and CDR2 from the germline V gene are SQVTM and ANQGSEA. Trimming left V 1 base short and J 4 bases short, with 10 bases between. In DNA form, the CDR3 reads TGCAGCGTTGAAGGACTCGGCCGAGAGACCCAGTACTTC. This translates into CSVEGLGRETQYF.

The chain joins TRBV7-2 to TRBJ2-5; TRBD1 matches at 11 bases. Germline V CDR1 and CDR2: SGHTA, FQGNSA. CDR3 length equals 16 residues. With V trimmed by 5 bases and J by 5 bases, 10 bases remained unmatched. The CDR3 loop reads CASSPVDRGPGETQYF. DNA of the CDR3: TGTGCCAGCAGCCCCGTGGACAGGGGGCCCGGGGAGACCCAGTACTTC. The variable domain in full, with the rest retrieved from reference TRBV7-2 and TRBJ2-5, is GAGVSQSPSNKVTEKGKDVELRCDPISGHTALYWYRQSLGQGLEFLIYFQGNSAPDKSGLPSDRFSAERTGGSVSTLTIQRTQQEDSAVYLCASSPVDRGPGETQYFGPGTRLLVL.

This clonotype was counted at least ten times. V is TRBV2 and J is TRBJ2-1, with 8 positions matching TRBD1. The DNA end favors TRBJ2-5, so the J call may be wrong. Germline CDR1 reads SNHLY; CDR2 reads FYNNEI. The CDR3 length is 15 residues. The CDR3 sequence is CASSEIQGVGETQYF. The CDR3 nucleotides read TGTGCCAGCAGTGAAATACAGGGGGTCGGAGAGACCCAGTACTTC.

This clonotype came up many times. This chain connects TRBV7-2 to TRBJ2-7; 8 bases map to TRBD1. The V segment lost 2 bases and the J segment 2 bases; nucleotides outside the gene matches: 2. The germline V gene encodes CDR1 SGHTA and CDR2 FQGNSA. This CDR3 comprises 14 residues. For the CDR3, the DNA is TGTGCCAGCAGCTTACAGGGGGCCCCCTACGAGCAGTACTTC. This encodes CASSLQGAPYEQYF.

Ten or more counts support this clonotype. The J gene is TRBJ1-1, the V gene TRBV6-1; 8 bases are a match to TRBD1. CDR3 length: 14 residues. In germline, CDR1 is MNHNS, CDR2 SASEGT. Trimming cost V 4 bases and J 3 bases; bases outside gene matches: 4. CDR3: CASSAQGEYTEAFF. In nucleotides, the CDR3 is TGTGCCAGCAGTGCACAGGGGGAGTACACTGAAGCTTTCTTT.

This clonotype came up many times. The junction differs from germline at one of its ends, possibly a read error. CDR3 nucleotides: TGTGCCTGGACCCCGTCTGGCGGGACCCCCAATTTC. Its protein product is CAWTPSGGTPNF. The chain links TRBV30 to TRBJ2-1, with D possibly matching TRBD2 (6 bases). Germline-derived CDR1 and CDR2 are GTSNPN and SVGIG (reference sequence). This CDR3 is built from 12 residues. The variable domain in full, with the rest retrieved from reference TRBV30 and TRBJ2-1, is SQTIHQWPATLVQPVGSPLSLECTVEGTSNPNLYWYRQAAGRGLQLLFYSVGIGQISSEVPQNLSASRPQDRQFILSSKKLLLSDSGFYLCAWTPSGGTPNFGPGTRLTVL.

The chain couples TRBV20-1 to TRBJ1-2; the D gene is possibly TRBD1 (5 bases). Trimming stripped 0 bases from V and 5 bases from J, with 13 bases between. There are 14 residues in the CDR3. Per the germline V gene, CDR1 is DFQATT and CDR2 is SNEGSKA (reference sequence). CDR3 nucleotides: TGCAGTGCTAGAGATCTTTATGGGGGATATGGCTACACCTTC. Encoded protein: CSARDLYGGYGYTF.

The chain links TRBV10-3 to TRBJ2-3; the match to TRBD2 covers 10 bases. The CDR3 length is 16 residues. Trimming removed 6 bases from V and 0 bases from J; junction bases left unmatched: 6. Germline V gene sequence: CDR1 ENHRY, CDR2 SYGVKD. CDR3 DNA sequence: TGTGCCATCAGGACCGGACTAGCGGAAAGCACAGATACGCAGTATTTT. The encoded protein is CAIRTGLAESTDTQYF.

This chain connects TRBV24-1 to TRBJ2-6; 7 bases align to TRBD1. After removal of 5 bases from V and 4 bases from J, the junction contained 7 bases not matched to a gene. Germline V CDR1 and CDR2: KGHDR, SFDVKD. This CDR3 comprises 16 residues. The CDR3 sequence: CATSVSDRAGANVLTF. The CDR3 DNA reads TGTGCCACCAGTGTATCTGACAGGGCCGGGGCCAACGTCCTGACTTTC.

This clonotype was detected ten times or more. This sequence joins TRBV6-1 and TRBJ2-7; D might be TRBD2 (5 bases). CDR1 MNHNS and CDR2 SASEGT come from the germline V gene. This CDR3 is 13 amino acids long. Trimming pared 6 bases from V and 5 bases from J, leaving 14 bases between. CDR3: CASRVLLGNEQYF. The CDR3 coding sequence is TGTGCCAGCAGGGTACTACTAGGGAACGAGCAGTACTTC.

CDR3 DNA: TGTGCCAGCAGCCCGGGACAGGATAGATTCACTGAAGCTTTCTTT. Protein sequence: CASSPGQDRFTEAFF. V and J are TRBV7-9 and TRBJ1-1; the match to TRBD1 covers 8 bases. The V and J ends lost 5 bases and 4 bases, in that order; junction bases with no gene match: 9. CDR3 length: 15 residues. Germline values: CDR1 SEHNR, CDR2 FQNEAQ (reference sequence). The variable domain in full, completed from reference TRBV7-9 and TRBJ1-1, reads DTGVSQNPRHKITKRGQNVTFRCDPISEHNRLYWYRQTLGQGPEFLTYFQNEAQLEKSRLLSDRFSAERPKGSFSTLEIQRTEQGDSAMYLCASSPGQDRFTEAFFGQGTRLTVV.

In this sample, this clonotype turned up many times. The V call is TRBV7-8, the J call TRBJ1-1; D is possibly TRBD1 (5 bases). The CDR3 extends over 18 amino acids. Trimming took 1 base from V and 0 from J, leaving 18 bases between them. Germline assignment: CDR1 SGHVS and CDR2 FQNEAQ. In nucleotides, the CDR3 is TGTGCCAGCAGCTTAGGTCGAGTCGGCGACAGCATGAACACTGAAGCTTTCTTT. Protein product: CASSLGRVGDSMNTEAFF.

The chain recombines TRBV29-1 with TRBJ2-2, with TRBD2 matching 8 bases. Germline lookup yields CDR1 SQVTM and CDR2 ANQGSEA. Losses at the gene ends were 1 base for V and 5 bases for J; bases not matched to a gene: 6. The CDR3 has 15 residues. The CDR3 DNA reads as TGCAGCGTTGAAGTCGGGACTAGTCCAACCGGGGAGCTGTTTTTT. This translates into CSVEVGTSPTGELFF.